These T cell receptor beta chains were read from a single sample in a study of T cell responses to AZD1222 COVID-19 vaccine. The protocol was immunoSEQ multiplex PCR, while the TCRdb copy is restricted to in-frame clones and leaves out a portion. The table includes fewer than 180,000 clones, roughly 94% detected once. The sample in question was peripheral blood, obtained on day 0 of AZD1222 vaccination. These receptors all stem from an adult in good health. Each CDR3 is given with its conserved first and last residue. D genes are given only for firm matches. Not every row has a clone size; where given, it reads once, few, many or a size class.

>TRBJ2-1|TRBD2|.|TRBV5-4
TGTGCCAGCAGCGGAAGCGGGGGGGTATACAATGAGCAGTTCTTC
CASSGSGGVYNEQFF
>TRBJ2-2|.|.|TRBV6-6
TGTGCCAGCAGTACGCCCCGACGGGGCACCGGGGAGCTGTTTTTT
CASSTPRRGTGELFF
>TRBJ1-1|.|.|TRBV28
TGTGCCAGCAGTTTGGTAGGGTCAGGGTATGAAGCTTTCTTT
CASSLVGSGYEAFF
>TRBJ1-2|.|.|TRBV7-9
TGTGCCAGCAGCCACGCTCTGGGGTACGGGAGAGGCTACACCTTC
CASSHALGYGRGYTF
>TRBJ1-2|TRBD1|.|TRBV5-1
TGCGCCAGCAGCTTGGCGGGACAGGGGGACTATGGCTACACCTTC
CASSLAGQGDYGYTF
>TRBJ1-3|TRBD1|.|TRBV19
TGTGCCAGTAGTCGGGACAGTTACTCTGGAAACACCATATATTTT
CASSRDSYSGNTIYF
>TRBJ2-3|.|.|TRBV19
TGTGCCAGTAGTATACTTGGCACAGATACGCAGTATTTT
CASSILGTDTQYF
>TRBJ2-1|TRBD2|.|TRBV20-1
TGCAGTGCCAGTACTAGCGGGAGGGCCGGTGATGAGCAGTTCTTC
CSASTSGRAGDEQFF
>TRBJ1-1|TRBD1|.|TRBV2
TGTGCCAGCAGTGAGGGGGGGACAGGGGTGTCTTTCTTT
CASSEGGTGVSFF
>TRBJ1-6|.|.|TRBV4-1
TGCGCCAGCAGCCAGATGGGGAGCTCCTATAATTCACCCCTCCACTTT
CASSQMGSSYNSPLHF
>TRBJ1-5|.|.|TRBV7-2
TGTGCCAGCAGCTTAGCCTCCGGAGGGAATGCTCAGCCCCAGCATTTT
CASSLASGGNAQPQHF
>TRBJ1-5|.|.|TRBV30
TGTGCCTGGAGTCCATCTAGCAATCAGCCCCAGCATTTT
CAWSPSSNQPQHF
>TRBJ2-2|.|.|TRBV29-1
TGCAGCGTTTATATCCGGGGGAAACCTGCATCCGGGGAGCTGTTTTTT
CSVYIRGKPASGELFF
>TRBJ1-1|.|.|TRBV19
TGTGCCAGTAGTATATGGGACTTTGAGAACACTGAAGCTTTCTTT
CASSIWDFENTEAFF
>TRBJ2-1|.|.|TRBV7-9
TGTGCCAGCAGCTTCGGTCTAGCGATCCTTTACAATGAGCAGTTCTTC
CASSFGLAILYNEQFF
>TRBJ1-2|.|.|TRBV5-6
TGTGCCAGCAGCTTGGGGCGGCAGCCCTTGAGCTACACCTTC
CASSLGRQPLSYTF
>TRBJ1-5|.|.|TRBV5-5
TGTGCCAGCAGCCCGATGGCAGGAGCATTAGTACAGCCCCAGCATTTT
CASSPMAGALVQPQHF
>TRBJ2-5|.|.|TRBV25-1
TGTGCCAGCAGTGAATACCGGGGGGCAGGGGGCGCGGAGACCCAGTACTTC
CASSEYRGAGGAETQYF
>TRBJ1-5|TRBD1|.|TRBV6-2/TRBV6-3
TGTGCCAGCAGCAGCATCCGGGACAGACTTAATCAGCCCCAGCATTTT
CASSSIRDRLNQPQHF
>TRBJ1-6|TRBD1|few|TRBV27
TGTGCCAGCAAAAAACGACAGGGCTATAATTCACCCCTCCACTTT
CASKKRQGYNSPLHF
>TRBJ1-5|.|.|TRBV14
TGTGCCAGCAGCCAAGAAGAGAAAGATAGCAATCAGCCCCAGCATTTT
CASSQEEKDSNQPQHF
>TRBJ1-2|TRBD1|.|TRBV4-3
TGCGCCAGCAGCCAGTGGACAGGGGAGGCCTATGGCTACACCTTC
CASSQWTGEAYGYTF
>TRBJ1-3|.|.|TRBV19
TGTGCCACCATTAAAAACTCTGGAAACACCATATATTTT
CATIKNSGNTIYF
>TRBJ2-3|.|.|TRBV28
TGTGCCAGCAGCGTTAGCGCAGATACGCAGTATTTT
CASSVSADTQYF
>TRBJ1-5|.|once|TRBV19
TGTGCCAGCCATGGGACGTTAAGTGTTGGCAATCAGCCCCAGCATTTT
CASHGTLSVGNQPQHF
>TRBJ2-6|.|.|TRBV6-5
TGTGCCAGCACCCCCGGGGCTGGGGCCAACGTCCTGACTTTC
CASTPGAGANVLTF
>TRBJ1-2|.|.|TRBV6-2/TRBV6-3
TGTGCCAGCAGTGTAGACGGGTATGGCTACACCTTC
CASSVDGYGYTF
>TRBJ1-1|TRBD1|few|TRBV6-5
TGTGCCAGCAGCCTGACAGGGAGGAACACTGAAGCTTTCTTT
CASSLTGRNTEAFF
>TRBJ1-5|.|.|TRBV5-4
TGTGCCAGCAGCGTACAGGGTCAGCCCCAGCATTTT
CASSVQGQPQHF
>TRBJ1-1|.|.|TRBV28
TGTGCCAGCAGTTTTCTGCCCCCTGGTGAAGCTTTCTTT
CASSFLPPGEAFF
>TRBJ2-1|TRBD2|.|TRBV10-3
TGTGCCATCAGTGAGTTGGCTAGCGGGAGGTCCTACAATGAGCAGTTCTTC
CAISELASGRSYNEQFF
>TRBJ2-5|.|.|TRBV2
TGTGCCAGCAGTGAAGGGCAAGAGACCCAGTACTTC
CASSEGQETQYF
>TRBJ2-5|.|.|TRBV10-3
TGTGCCATCAGTCCCCTAACGGGAGAGACCCAGTACTTC
CAISPLTGETQYF
>TRBJ1-1|.|.|TRBV4-1
TGCGCCAGCAGCCAACTGAAATTGACAGGACATGGGACTGAAGCTTTCTTT
CASSQLKLTGHGTEAFF
>TRBJ1-5|.|.|TRBV19
TGTGCCAGTAGTACGACTCACAGGGTCGTTGGTCAGCCCCAGCATTTT
CASSTTHRVVGQPQHF